A single count supports the clone carrying this T cell receptor beta chain. Its antigen is currently unknown. This entry belongs to a study of chemoradiotherapy in HPV16-positive cancers. The table came from immunoSEQ multiplex PCR; TCRdb's copy has only in-frame clones and leaves some out. The sample yields roughly 14,000 clones, approximately 90% seen once. Overall study findings and caveats: During treatment, candidate HPV-specific clones and E7-related motifs expanded in tumor. HPV-specific T cells were functionally defined from only a couple of HPV16-positive patients. Better recurrence-free survival went with HPV-responsive T-cell expansion in HPV16-positive patients.

V was clipped by 0 bases and J by 11 bases, with 13 bases between them. Germline lookup yields CDR1 LNHNV and CDR2 YYDKDF (reference sequence). The CDR3 runs 13 residues. The material was blood, obtained from a patient who underwent chemoradiotherapy. The J gene is TRBJ1-1, the V gene TRBV15; tentatively, D is TRBD1 (6 bases). This clonotype was sampled from a human donor with HPV-associated anogenital cancer. CDR3 loop: CATSRDFRGAAFF. In DNA form, the CDR3 reads TGTGCCACCAGCAGAGATTTCAGGGGCGCGGCTTTCTTT.